A selection of T cell receptor beta chains follows, all from one sample in a study of breast tumors, draining lymph nodes, adjacent tissues. A single record per CDR3 protein comes from TCRdb applying MiXCR to the multiplex PCR reads. The sample contains some 150,000 distinct CDR3 sequences, 30% to 35% of which appear only once. The specimen sequenced was axillary lymph node tissue. These receptors were taken from a female donor with breast cancer. Some clones in this sample may be carry-over from other donors' samples. CDR3s include the opening cysteine and the closing phenylalanine or tryptophan. D genes are given only for firm matches. Some rows have no size entry. The others give once, few or many, or a class for an expanded clone.

many | TRBJ2-7 | TRBV20-1 | NA | TGCAGTATCCCCCAGGGGCCTAGCTCCTACGAGCAGTACTTC | CSIPQGPSSYEQYF
NA | TRBJ2-1 | TRBV20-1 | TRBD2 | TGCGATGCTGGGGGGACTAGCGGGTGGCGTAACAATGAGCAGTTCTTC | CDAGGTSGWRNNEQFF
few | TRBJ1-2 | TRBV6-2/TRBV6-3 | NA | TGTGCCAGCAGTACTTATGGTGGTCGGGACAGCTACACCTTC | CASSTYGGRDSYTF
NA | TRBJ2-7 | TRBV27 | TRBD1 | TGTGCCAGCAGTCTAGGGGGCCGACCTTCCTACGAGCAGTACTTC | CASSLGGRPSYEQYF
many | TRBJ2-6 | TRBV5-5 | NA | TGTGCCAGCAGCTTGGTGGTGTCTGGGGCCAACGTCCTGACTTTC | CASSLVVSGANVLTF
NA | TRBJ1-2 | TRBV19 | NA | TGTGCCAGTAGCTATCTACGAGCAGGGGATGGCTACACCTTC | CASSYLRAGDGYTF
many | TRBJ2-5 | TRBV19 | TRBD1 | TGTGCCAGTAGTCAGTACAGGGGAAGCGAGACCCAGTACTTC | CASSQYRGSETQYF
many | TRBJ2-5 | TRBV20-1 | TRBD2 | TGCAGTGCTACTAGCGGGGGGGGTCAAGAGACCCAGTACTTC | CSATSGGGQETQYF
many | TRBJ2-2 | TRBV18 | NA | TGTGCCAGCTCATTGACTGGTGGGAGTCGCACCGGGGAGCTGTTTTTT | CASSLTGGSRTGELFF
NA | TRBJ2-1 | TRBV20-1 | NA | TGCAGGGGAGAGGGGGGTGGAGCTGGCTACAATGAGCAGTTCTTC | CRGEGGGAGYNEQFF
NA | TRBJ1-4 | TRBV11-2 | NA | TGTGCTAGCGGCTTAGTAGGGGCGGCTAATGAAAAACTGTTTTTT | CASGLVGAANEKLFF
NA | TRBJ1-5 | TRBV5-1 | NA | TGCGCCGGCAGCTTGGGTGGTGGGCAGCCCCAGCATTTT | CAGSLGGGQPQHF
many | TRBJ1-2 | TRBV7-8 | NA | TGTGCCAGCAGCTTCCCGGGAACCAGGGGCTATGGCTACACCTTC | CASSFPGTRGYGYTF
many | TRBJ2-7 | TRBV5-1 | NA | TGCGCCAGCAGCTTAGTATATTCGGGTTACGAGCAGTACTTC | CASSLVYSGYEQYF
once | TRBJ1-1 | TRBV12-3/TRBV12-4 | TRBD1 | TGTGCCAGCAGCCCCTCGGCAGGGGGTACCACTGAAGCTTTCTTT | CASSPSAGGTTEAFF
many | TRBJ2-7 | TRBV5-1 | TRBD2 | TGCGCCAGCAGCCTACCGGGACTAGCGGGGGGAATAGACGAGCAGTACTTC | CASSLPGLAGGIDEQYF
many | TRBJ1-3 | TRBV19 | NA | TGTGCCAGTAGTTTCCTCCTTGGCTCTGGAAACACCATATATTTT | CASSFLLGSGNTIYF
few | TRBJ2-1 | TRBV18 | NA | TGTGCCAGCTCACCACTAGGGGGGTTCTACAATGAGCAGTTCTTC | CASSPLGGFYNEQFF
NA | TRBJ1-4 | TRBV7-3 | TRBD1 | TGTGCCAGCAGCGCCCTAGCGGACAGGGGGAGAGAAAAACTGTTTTTT | CASSALADRGREKLFF
many | TRBJ2-5 | TRBV13 | TRBD2 | TGTGCCAGCAGCCCCCGACTAGCGGGAGAGACCCAGTACTTC | CASSPRLAGETQYF
many | TRBJ2-5 | TRBV4-1 | NA | TGCGCCAGCAGCCGAAGCCCAGGTGGAGAGACCCAGTACTTC | CASSRSPGGETQYF
NA | TRBJ2-7 | TRBV29-1 | NA | TGCAGCGTTGTCCGGACAAACACCTACGAGCAGTACTTC | CSVVRTNTYEQYF
many | TRBJ2-2 | TRBV9 | NA | TGTGCCAGCACGACAGAGTCCGGGGAGCTGTTTTTT | CASTTESGELFF
NA | TRBJ2-3 | TRBV15 | TRBD1 | TGTGCCACCAGCAGCTTGGGACAGGGCAATACGCAGTATTTT | CATSSLGQGNTQYF
few | TRBJ2-1 | TRBV6-2/TRBV6-3 | TRBD2 | TGTGCCAGCAGACCACGAGCGGGAGTGCGGTACAATGAGCAGTTCTTC | CASRPRAGVRYNEQFF
many | TRBJ1-5 | TRBV6-2/TRBV6-3 | NA | TGTGCCAGCAGTTCCGATAGACTGACAATTAATCAGCCCCAGCATTTT | CASSSDRLTINQPQHF
many | TRBJ2-6 | TRBV6-1 | TRBD1 | TGTGCCAGCAGCGGACAGGGCAAATCCTCTGGGGCCAACGTCCTGACTTTC | CASSGQGKSSGANVLTF
few | TRBJ1-1 | TRBV19 | NA | TGTGCCAGTAGTATGGGGTCTGAAGCTTTCTTT | CASSMGSEAFF
NA | TRBJ2-2 | TRBV6-2/TRBV6-3 | NA | TGTGCCAGCAGTTACCGGCAGGGAGGGGAGCTGTTTTTT | CASSYRQGGELFF
many | TRBJ2-6 | TRBV6-1 | TRBD2 | TGTGCCAGCAGTGTGGGGACTACCATCTCTGGGGCCAACGTCCTGACTTTC | CASSVGTTISGANVLTF
many | TRBJ2-7 | TRBV6-1 | NA | TGTGCCAGCAGTGAAATAGGGGCGTCCGGCGAGCAGTACTTC | CASSEIGASGEQYF
many | TRBJ2-1 | TRBV11-2 | NA | TGTGCCAGCAGCTCCGACCCCCTGCGGAATGAGCAGTTCTTC | CASSSDPLRNEQFF
many | TRBJ2-7 | TRBV15 | TRBD2 | TGTGCCACCAGCAGATACGACTTGACTAGCGGGGTGAACTACGAGCAGTACTTC | CATSRYDLTSGVNYEQYF
many | TRBJ2-7 | TRBV9 | NA | TGTGCCAGCAGCGTAGGGCCAGGCTACGAGCAGTACTTC | CASSVGPGYEQYF
NA | TRBJ1-4 | TRBV2 | NA | TGTGCCAGCAGTCTACCTGCAGGGTATAATGAAAAACTGTTTTTT | CASSLPAGYNEKLFF
NA | TRBJ2-7 | TRBV20-1 | TRBD1 | TGCAGTGCTAGGGGACAGGGGTACGAGCCGTACTTC | CSARGQGYEPYF
NA | TRBJ2-5 | TRBV2 | NA | TGTGCCAGCAGCGGACGGATTTCTACCCGCGAGACCCAGTACTTC | CASSGRISTRETQYF
many | TRBJ1-2 | TRBV19 | NA | TGTGCCAGCACCGACAGACCTCCTAACTATGGCTACACCTTC | CASTDRPPNYGYTF
many | TRBJ2-3 | TRBV11-2 | NA | TGTGCCAGCAGCTTAGCAACCGCAACAGATACGCAGTATTTT | CASSLATATDTQYF
many | TRBJ2-1 | TRBV19 | TRBD1 | TGTGCCAGTAGTACCCTTCCGGGACAGGGGCTCTCGGATGAGCAGTTCTTC | CASSTLPGQGLSDEQFF
many | TRBJ2-3 | TRBV7-9 | TRBD2 | TGTGCCAGCAGCTACCTTGGACTAGCGGGGAACACAGATACGCAGTATTTT | CASSYLGLAGNTDTQYF
many | TRBJ2-3 | TRBV20-1 | NA | TGCAGTGCCCACCTACATACGCAGTATTTT | CSAHLHTQYF
NA | TRBJ2-2 | TRBV27 | NA | TGTGCCAGCAGTCCGGCCGTGAATACCGGGGAGCTGCTTTTT | CASSPAVNTGELLF
NA | TRBJ2-1 | TRBV20-1 | NA | TGCAGTGCTAGAGCCCTAGGACGGACGACGAATGAGCAGTTCTTC | CSARALGRTTNEQFF
NA | TRBJ2-5 | TRBV19 | NA | TGTGCCAGTAGTATTGCGAGGGGCCGGGTGACCCAGTACTTC | CASSIARGRVTQYF
NA | TRBJ2-7 | TRBV29-1 | TRBD1 | TGCAGCGTAGGGACAGCCACCTACGAGCAGTACTTC | CSVGTATYEQYF
many | TRBJ1-3 | TRBV12-3/TRBV12-4 | TRBD1 | TGTGCCAGCCGGGACAGCTCTGGAAACACCATATATTTT | CASRDSSGNTIYF
once | TRBJ2-5 | TRBV7-2 | TRBD1 | TGTGCCAGCAGTTTCCGACAGGGGGCCCACGGGGAGACCCAGTACTTC | CASSFRQGAHGETQYF
many | TRBJ2-7 | TRBV18 | TRBD1 | TGTGCCAGCTCACTTTCCACAGGGGGGCCCTCCTACGAGCAGTACTTC | CASSLSTGGPSYEQYF